Here is one T cell receptor beta chain with its context. Its specificity is unknown. V was pared by 5 bases and J by 1 base, with 8 bases of the junction left unmatched. This CDR3 spans 16 amino acids. Germline V gene lookup returns CDR1 MGHRA and CDR2 YSYEKL. The record originates from a study of lymphopenia after photon versus proton radiotherapy. Study observations and caveats: Proton therapy kept repertoires fairly stable, unlike photons, which gained effector/memory cells.

Assay used: immunoSEQ multiplex PCR; TCRdb lists only in-frame clones, some missing. The data contain tens of thousands of clones, approximately 83% of them singletons. Sequencing used peripheral blood, obtained from a patient treated with photon-based radiotherapy. The chain has TRBV4-1 and TRBJ1-1, with 9 bases aligning to TRBD1. The clonotype originates from a man aged 40-50 years with gastric cancer. The CDR3 bases are TGCGCCAGCAGCGCCCGAGGACAGGGGAAGAACACTGAAGCTTTCTTT. It translates to CASSARGQGKNTEAFF.